This T cell receptor beta chain is drawn from a study of CD8 T cells in Susac syndrome (dated by TCRdb to between 2018 and 2021). Study-wide context: The study used repertoire sequencing to test whether antigen drove CD8+ T cell activation and differentiation in Susac syndrome. Results and caveats for the whole study, not just this receptor: The number of individuals in the TCR sequencing and HLA analysis was recognized as being relatively small.

Trimming removed 4 bases from V and 9 bases from J, leaving 13 bases between the germline ends. The CDR3 spans 13 residues, from the cysteine through the phenylalanine. The kept DNA is CDR3 alone, 39 bases in frame from the first base. CDR1 and CDR2, per the germline V gene (reference sequence), are LGHDT and YNNKEL. High-throughput TCR beta sequencing profiled peripheral blood CD8+ and CD4+ T cells from healthy donors, Susac syndrome patients and multiple sclerosis patients. The multiple sclerosis controls were treatment-naive patients whose relapsing-remitting disease, either stable or active, fulfilled the revised McDonald criteria. Bulk CD8+ and CD4+ T cells were purified magnetically by negative isolation, whereas CD8+ TEMRA cells were enriched by FACS. Blood was collected in EDTA tubes and processed within 24 hours, with PBMCs isolated through density gradient centrifugation. PBMCs intended for TCR sequencing were frozen in liquid nitrogen and were later thawed in a 37 degrees C water bath. The sorted or isolated CD4+, CD8+ and CD8+ TEMRA cells reached a purity of at least 90%.

RNA was extracted using the RNeasy kit, and roughly 0.5 to 1 microgram was reverse transcribed with random hexamers. The immunoSEQ multiplex PCR assay, covering 54 Vbeta and 13 Jbeta segments, was used to amplify TCR beta CDR3 regions. PCR amplification bias was corrected by using a synthetic template baseline for primer optimization and computational correction. The published analysis was carried out like this. Reads were annotated to V, D and J genes according to IMGT and were analyzed with immunoSEQ Analyzer, with only productive sequences retained. To calculate clonality, Shannon entropy was normalized by log2 of the number of productive unique sequences and then subtracted from one. For each patient and control, public and private clones were evaluated among the 100 most prevalent clones. Clones were defined as Susac-specific when absent from the healthy and MS cohorts, from some 1,100 published viral clones and from other ImmuneACCESS disease sequences. TCRdb trimmed the raw reads at Q25, called clones with MiXCR and kept productive beta chains. For every CDR3 protein sequence, its rows merge into one entry that carries the most common genes and DNA. TCRdb, not the original authors, processed these V and J calls. Within this sample are about 250,000 distinct CDR3 sequences, with around 93% of them counted one time only. Clones ranked in the top ten supply around 0.07% of the sample.

Remarks on this clonotype: No cognate antigen has been identified for it. Per-nucleotide qualities are absent, and no much larger clonotype sits a single base away.

The sequenced sample consisted of CD4+ T cells from PBMCs. This sequence was found in a human donor with multiple sclerosis. The chain joins TRBV3-1 to TRBJ2-1; there is no confident call for the D gene. The nucleotides read TGTGCCAGCAGCCCCCCGACCCGTACTGAGCAGTTCTTC. Its protein product is CASSPPTRTEQFF.